This TCR beta chain was identified in a study of blood T cell repertoires in COVID-19 (dated by TCRdb to 2020 to 2021). General notes on the study: Collaborator samples came from the United States, Italy and Spain and covered acute and convalescent phases of COVID-19. The material from the prospective study consisted of cDNA or gDNA derived from T cells, B-cell-depleted T cells, or PBMCs. The dataset comprised deeply sampled blood TCRbeta repertoires from subjects exposed to, actively infected with, or recovered from COVID-19. The repertoires were made available in a free public database intended to serve as a resource for research on the immune response to SARS-CoV-2. The samples were drawn from the first 160 participants of the ongoing ImmuneRACE study and from over a thousand subjects provided by 6 global collaborators. Sample metadata almost always included a de-identified subject ID, COVID-19 status, age in years and sex. HLA class I and class II types, where available, came from metadata supplied by the sample provider rather than from assay-based typing.

Each collaborating institution followed its own protocols to collect whole blood in K2EDTA tubes. For TCRbeta analysis, collaborators shipped samples in one of three forms: frozen whole blood, isolated PBMCs, or DNA extracted from either of those sample types. Note on this clone: Its target antigen remains unknown. No quality values exist for individual bases; no much larger clone is one base distant.

What the research found in general, with its limitations: Clinical and demographic metadata were provided uncurated, with the amount varying by source and participant.

The germline V gene gives CDR1 as SGHDN and CDR2 as FVKESK. V ends up 0 bases short and J 3 bases short, with an unmatched junction base count of 5. The CDR3 covers 18 residues, taking in both the cysteine and the phenylalanine. Left in the record is the CDR3 DNA by itself, 54 bases read in frame from the first base. TCRbeta CDR3 regions were amplified from genomic DNA by means of the immunoSEQ Assay, a bias-controlled multiplex PCR. The original methods were these. Nucleated cell counts per sample were estimated from amplification of reference gene primers within the assay. To quantify the absolute abundance of each unique TCRbeta CDR3 rearrangement, sequence reads were collapsed and filtered. For each sample, productive Simpson clonality was calculated by taking the square root of Simpson's diversity index across productive rearrangements. The immuneACCESS repertoire file appears here via TCRdb, limited to in-frame rearrangements. These files lack a portion of the clones; in checked studies, under half of the deficit traces to unresolved V genes, and the cause of the others is not known. The V and J calls and the clone size are those of that table, but D and trimming were determined from the DNA. Present in this sample are 85,000 to 95,000 clones, about three quarters of which were seen just once. The top ten clones comprise 7% of the sample.

The sample consisted of peripheral blood. The receptor comes from a man between 70 and 80 years old with acute or convalescent COVID-19. Rearrangement joined TRBV14 to TRBJ2-1, with TRBD2 matching 13 junction bases. The DNA sequence is TGTGCCAGCAGCCAAGAGACTAGCGGGGGGCCCCACTACAATGAGCAGTTCTTC. It translates to CASSQETSGGPHYNEQFF. The CDR3 plus the reference TRBV14 and TRBJ2-1 genes for the other parts give the full variable domain: EAGVTQFPSHSVIEKGQTVTLRCDPISGHDNLYWYRRVMGKEIKFLLHFVKESKQDESGMPNNRFLAERTGGTYSTLKVQPAELEDSGVYFCASSQETSGGPHYNEQFFGPGTRLTVL.